This T cell receptor beta chain was sequenced during a study of blood T cell repertoires in COVID-19. The method was immunoSEQ multiplex PCR; TCRdb's version includes in-frame clones alone and lacks a portion of them. This table holds about 260,000 clones, over 80% found once. V lost 5 bases and J lost 0, with 10 bases in between. The CDR3 extends over 14 amino acids. Germline CDR1 is MNHEY and CDR2 is SMNVEV (reference sequence). Sequencing was done on a sample of peripheral blood. This rearrangement joins TRBV27 to TRBJ1-1; no reliable D call. This TCR came from an older woman with COVID-19, enrolled during active disease. The CDR3 sequence: CASSQTGLNTEAFF. In nucleotides, the CDR3 is TGTGCCAGCAGTCAAACGGGGTTGAACACTGAAGCTTTCTTT.